The sequence of this T cell receptor beta chain was determined in a study of cytomegalovirus exposure and HLA in healthy donors. As for the donors, each was a healthy bone marrow donor. In the case of this clone: The antigen remains unidentified.

The study, taken as a whole, reports: Most of the TCR beta V segments (in an earlier analysis) were productive either about 90% or about 30% of the time. Common viral pathogens seemed, in a later analysis, to connect with several of the most significant clusters. Among TCR beta chains, those listed as cytomegalovirus-associated numbered around 180.

The PCR contained 60 Vbeta and 13 Jbeta primers. Generated by immunoSEQ multiplex PCR, the TCRdb table keeps only in-frame clones and is missing some. The repertoire holds roughly 100,000 clones, roughly 60% seen once, with under 5.5% in the top ten. Germline CDR1 and CDR2: SGHDT and YYEEEE. V dropped 2 bases and J dropped 5; count of bases not matched to a gene: 9. The CDR3 has 16 residues. The TCR originated in a human donor in good health. Sequencing input: PBMCs. The chain is built from TRBV5-6 and TRBJ2-5, with 10 nucleotides matching TRBD1. The CDR3 DNA is TGTGCCAGCAGCTTAGGGACAGGGGTTTCGGTTGAGACCCAGTACTTC. As protein: CASSLGTGVSVETQYF.